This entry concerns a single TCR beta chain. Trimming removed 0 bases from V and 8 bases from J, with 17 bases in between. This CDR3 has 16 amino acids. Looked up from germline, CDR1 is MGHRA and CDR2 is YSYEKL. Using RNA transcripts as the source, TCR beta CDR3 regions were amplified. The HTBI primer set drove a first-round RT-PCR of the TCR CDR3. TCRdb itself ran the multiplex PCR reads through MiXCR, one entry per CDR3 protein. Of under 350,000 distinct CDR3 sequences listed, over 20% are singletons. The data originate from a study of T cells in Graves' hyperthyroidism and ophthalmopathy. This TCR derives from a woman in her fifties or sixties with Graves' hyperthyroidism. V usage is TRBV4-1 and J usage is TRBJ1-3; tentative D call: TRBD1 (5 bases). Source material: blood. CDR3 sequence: CASSQEMGRRGDTIYF. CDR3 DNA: TGCGCCAGCAGCCAAGAAATGGGGCGACGGGGGGACACCATATATTTT.